Each of the 15 T cell receptor beta chains below was sequenced from the same sample in a study of T-cell memory formation after mild COVID-19. Using its own MiXCR run on the 5' RACE reads, TCRdb lists one record per CDR3 protein. The sample shows roughly 510,000 distinct CDR3 sequences, 15% to 20% of them seen only once. The sample taken for sequencing was PBMCs or a T cell subset sorted from them (not recorded which). Receptors originate from an adult woman who had mild COVID-19 (a few samples of this study predate the infection). Cell type and time point are not known.

This clonotype has a handful of counts. The gene calls are TRBV29-1 and TRBJ2-1; unclear D gene. This CDR3 region has 13 residues. V was shortened by 4 bases and J by 8 bases, with 15 bases between the two germline ends. Germline assignment: CDR1 SQVTM and CDR2 ANQGSEA. In DNA, the CDR3 is TGCAGCGTTGTAGTCCACCCGGGCGATGAGCAGTTCTTC. It yields the protein CSVVVHPGDEQFF.

This chain connects TRBV3-1 to TRBJ2-7, with a weak D call TRBD1 (5 bases). V lost 4 bases and J 4 bases, leaving 14 bases between the germline ends. The V gene's germline CDR1 is LGHDT and CDR2 YNNKEL (reference sequence). This CDR3 spans 14 amino acids. The CDR3 protein is CASSLSGREYEQYF. The DNA for the CDR3 is TGTGCCAGCAGCCTCTCTGGCAGGGAATACGAGCAGTACTTC.

This clonotype has only a few counts. This chain joins TRBV6-2 or TRBV6-3 and TRBJ2-3; 7 bases agree with TRBD2. Trimming removed 8 bases from V and 0 bases from J; junction bases left unmatched: 8. In germline, CDR1 is MNHEY, CDR2 SVGEGT. The CDR3 is 15 amino acids. The CDR3 sequence: CASAREGTSTDTQYF. DNA of the CDR3: TGTGCCAGCGCCAGGGAGGGGACTAGCACAGATACGCAGTATTTT.

CDR3 DNA: TGTGCCAGCAGCCGAAACCAGGGGCCTCTGAACTATGGCTACACCTTC. Its translation is CASSRNQGPLNYGYTF. The chain carries TRBV3-1 and TRBJ1-2, with D maybe TRBD1 (6 bases). The CDR3 sequence is 16 residues long. CDR1 and CDR2 (germline): LGHDT, YNNKEL (reference sequence). V lost 4 bases, J lost 2 bases, and 17 bases lay in between.

The chain uses TRBV20-1 and TRBJ1-5; D ambiguous. CDR3 length: 15 amino acids. The V gene lost 4 bases and the J gene lost 2 bases, with 15 bases spanning the gap. CDR1 DFQATT and CDR2 SNEGSKA come from the germline V gene (reference sequence). The CDR3 spells CSATRTVAGNQPQHF. The CDR3, as DNA: TGCAGTGCTACAAGAACGGTGGCGGGCAATCAGCCCCAGCATTTT.

The V call is TRBV24-1, the J call TRBJ2-2; 9 bases fit TRBD1. Germline loops: CDR1 KGHDR, CDR2 SFDVKD. The trim removed 0 bases at V and 7 bases at J, leaving 2 bases unmatched. This CDR3 is built from 15 residues. CDR3 protein: CATSDLGTGSGELFF. CDR3 in DNA: TGTGCCACCAGTGATTTGGGGACAGGGAGCGGGGAGCTGTTTTTT.

For this clonotype: Its ends do not fully match the called genes, so a read error is possible. CDR3 sequence: CASSQTGPGGLNF. CDR3 sequence (DNA): TGTGCCAGCAGCCAAACCGGACCCGGGGGCTTGAACTTC. The chain employs TRBV14 and TRBJ2-7; D may be TRBD1 or TRBD2 (6 bases each). The germline gives CDR1 SGHDN, CDR2 FVKESK. CDR3 length: 13 amino acids.

With regard to this clonotype: One end of the junction varies from germline; a read error may be responsible. The V call is TRBV7-2, the J call TRBJ2-5, with 8 nucleotides matching TRBD2. Germline CDR1 is SGHTA and CDR2 is FQGNSA. The CDR3 loop spans 14 amino acids. The CDR3 protein is CASSLAGRAETQYF. DNA of the CDR3: TGTGCCAGCAGTTTAGCGGGAAGGGCAGAGACCCAGTACTTC.

This clonotype was counted only a few times. The V and J genes are TRBV4-1 and TRBJ2-1; 8 nucleotides align to TRBD2. V gave up 3 bases and J gave up 14 bases; unmatched junction bases: 12. CDR1 and CDR2 (germline): MGHRA, YSYEKL. CDR3 length: 14 residues. CDR3 sequence reads: CASSHRTSPRTKFF. CDR3 coding DNA: TGCGCCAGCAGCCACCGGACTAGCCCCCGAACTAAGTTCTTC.

The V and J genes are TRBV7-9 and TRBJ2-5; 9 positions agree with TRBD2. The CDR3 length is 16 residues. Germline assignment: CDR1 SEHNR and CDR2 FQNEAQ (reference sequence). V lost 5 bases and J lost 1; bases outside the gene matches: 8. The CDR3, as DNA: TGTGCCAGCAGCCTAGGAGGTAGCGGGAGCCAAGAGACCCAGTACTTC. Translated: CASSLGGSGSQETQYF.

The rearrangement uses TRBV6-5 and TRBJ2-3; the match to TRBD1 covers 7 bases. Germline V gene data show CDR1 as MNHEY and CDR2 as SVGAGI. Trimming took 0 bases from V and 3 from J; bases not matched to a gene: 12. This CDR3 region has 18 residues. DNA of the CDR3: TGTGCCAGCAGTTACTCAGATTTCGGGGACAGTTTGACAGATACGCAGTATTTT. It specifies CASSYSDFGDSLTDTQYF.

V is TRBV20-1 and J is TRBJ2-3; the D gene could be TRBD1 or TRBD2 (6 bases each). The germline V and J ends were trimmed by 0 bases and 1 base, with 11 bases remaining between them. The CDR3 covers 15 residues. Germline CDR1 reads DFQATT; CDR2 reads SNEGSKA (reference sequence). The CDR3 DNA is TGCAGTGCTAGAGATGGGGGCGGGGGCACAGATACGCAGTATTTT. Translation: CSARDGGGGTDTQYF.

The chain joins TRBV5-1 to TRBJ1-1, with 7 bases lining up with TRBD1. Germline lookup yields CDR1 SGHRS and CDR2 YFSETQ. CDR3 length equals 16 residues. The V and J ends lost 2 bases and 2 bases, in that order; junction bases with no gene match: 9. The DNA for the CDR3 is TGCGCCAGCAGCTTAACCACCGGGACAGCAAACACTGAAGCTTTCTTT. Protein: CASSLTTGTANTEAFF.

There are a few counts of this clonotype. The V gene is TRBV29-1, the J gene TRBJ2-3, with 10 nucleotides matching TRBD2. V lost 0 bases, J lost 1 base, and 7 bases stayed unmatched. The CDR3 spans 17 residues. From germline, CDR1 is SQVTM and CDR2 ANQGSEA. CDR3 amino acids: CSVEDGRTSGRTDTQYF. In DNA, the CDR3 is TGCAGCGTTGAAGACGGGCGGACTAGCGGTCGCACAGATACGCAGTATTTT.

The table lists this clonotype with a few counts. An end of the junction differs from the germline gene, which may be a read error. The chain is built from TRBV2 and TRBJ1-1, with no clear D. Germline CDR1 reads SNHLY; CDR2 reads FYNNEI. This CDR3 has 14 amino acids. The chain's CDR3 is CASSVSGVNAEAFF. For the CDR3, the DNA is TGTGCCAGCAGTGTAAGCGGGGTGAACGCTGAAGCTTTCTTT.